This T cell receptor beta chain was captured by sequencing in a study of T cell responses to AZD1222 COVID-19 vaccine. General study points: The CD4 TCRs associated with vaccination extended across spike and predominated at 160-218 and 743-854. Just six AZD1222 recipients tested seropositive at baseline.

Clones were read by immunoSEQ multiplex PCR, and TCRdb kept only the in-frame ones, dropping some. Of about 66,000 clones listed, approximately 80% are singletons. Researchers grouped second doses given at about 4 or about 12 weeks into one pool. Only a few counts were recorded for this clone. Antigen specificity is unknown. Unmatched junction bases numbered 5, after V lost 7 bases and J lost 2 bases. Germline CDR1 reads SEHNR; CDR2 reads FQNEAQ (reference sequence). The CDR3 runs 14 residues. Sequences were derived from peripheral blood, sampled 28 days after the second AZD1222 dose. The chain joins TRBV7-9 to TRBJ2-7; 10 bases line up with TRBD1. The clonotype was recovered from an adult who received the AZD1222 COVID-19 vaccine. Here the CDR3 DNA reads TGTGCCAGCACCCCGACAGGGGGCCCCTACGAGCAGTACTTC. It is translated as CASTPTGGPYEQYF.